These 20 T cell receptor beta chains were all obtained from the same sample, sequenced in a study of cytomegalovirus exposure and HLA in healthy donors. PCR primers comprised 60 Vbeta and 13 Jbeta primers. Clones were read by immunoSEQ multiplex PCR, and TCRdb kept only the in-frame ones, dropping some. Here the sample spans 100,000 or so clones, roughly four fifths being singletons. Sample: PBMCs. All receptors come from a male donor in good health and CMV-seropositive.

V is TRBV4-3 and J is TRBJ2-7; 10 positions match TRBD1. The CDR3 loop spans 15 amino acids. Per the germline V gene, CDR1 is LGHNA and CDR2 is YSLEER. Trimming cost V 0 bases and J 5 bases; bases outside gene matches: 4. Written as DNA, the CDR3 is TGCGCCAGCAGCCAAGATGACAGGGGGCGGCACGAGCAGTACTTC. This translates into CASSQDDRGRHEQYF.

The chain has TRBV21-1 and TRBJ2-6; the D call of TRBD2 is as the table states it, not checked on the DNA. TRBV21-1 is labeled a pseudogene. The CDR3 is made up of 16 amino acids. The CDR3 protein is CASSKARSAGANVLTF. Here the CDR3 DNA reads TGTGCCAGCAGCAAAGCGCGGAGTGCTGGGGCCAACGTCCTGACTTTC.

This clone was observed once. The gene calls are TRBV7-3 and TRBJ2-2; D gene uncertain. From germline, CDR1 is SGHTA and CDR2 FQGTGA. CDR3 length: 14 amino acids. Trimming left V 2 bases short and J 2 bases short, with 6 bases between. CDR3 sequence: CASSLSRNTGELFF. CDR3 DNA: TGTGCCAGCAGCTTATCTAGAAACACCGGGGAGCTGTTTTTT.

This clone was observed a handful of times. One end of the junction is discordant with germline, which a read error may explain. The chain uses TRBV19 and TRBJ1-5; a possible D gene is TRBD1 (6 bases). The germline gives CDR1 LNHDA, CDR2 SQIVND (reference sequence). The CDR3 is 11 amino acids. The DNA of the CDR3 is TGCGGTACAGGGATGAATCAGCCCCAGCATTTT. Translating gives CGTGMNQPQHF. Complete variable domain (other parts from reference TRBV19 and TRBJ1-5): DGGITQSPKYLFRKEGQNVTLSCEQNLNHDAMYWYRQDPGQGLRLIYYSQIVNDFQKGDIAEGYSVSREKKESFPLTVTSAQKNPTAFYLCGTGMNQPQHFGDGTRLSIL.

V and J are TRBV7-2 and TRBJ2-1, with a tentative D call TRBD1 (6 bases). V was shortened by 5 bases and J by 7 bases, with 18 bases between the two germline ends. Germline-derived CDR1 and CDR2 are SGHTA and FQGNSA. There are 15 residues in the CDR3. This CDR3 reads CASSLKQGSGNEQFF. In nucleotides, the CDR3 is TGTGCCAGCAGCCTAAAACAGGGCAGTGGGAATGAGCAGTTCTTC.

V gene TRBV7-2 combines with J gene TRBJ2-7, with no clear D. V dropped 0 bases and J dropped 0 bases, with 12 bases sitting between them. The germline V gene has CDR1 SGHTA and CDR2 FQGNSA. The CDR3 consists of 16 residues. CDR3 in DNA: TGTGCCAGCAGCTTAGCACCCAACACCCGCTCCTACGAGCAGTACTTC. The encoded protein is CASSLAPNTRSYEQYF.

This sequence joins TRBV7-2 and TRBJ2-1; 8 positions match TRBD2. There are 15 residues in the CDR3. Per germline, CDR1 SGHTA and CDR2 FQGNSA. V gave up 5 bases and J gave up 6 bases; unmatched junction bases: 9. The CDR3 spells CASSGVGGALNEQFF. Here the CDR3 DNA reads TGTGCCAGCAGCGGGGTCGGGGGGGCCCTCAATGAGCAGTTCTTC.

The rearrangement links TRBV5-6 to TRBJ2-5; 7 bases align to TRBD2. From germline, CDR1 is SGHDT and CDR2 YYEEEE. The V and J ends lost 6 bases and 4 bases, in that order; junction bases with no gene match: 0. The CDR3 loop spans 11 amino acids. CDR3 DNA: TGTGCCAGCACGGGGGGAGAGACCCAGTACTTC. Its protein product is CASTGGETQYF.

This clone was seen only a few times. The chain uses TRBV5-1 and TRBJ2-3, with D maybe TRBD1 (6 bases). Trimming left V 3 bases short and J 6 bases short, with 8 bases between. This CDR3 contains 12 residues. CDR1 is SGHRS, CDR2 YFSETQ, per germline. The DNA of the CDR3 is TGCGCCAGCAGCTCGACAGGCGATACGCAGTATTTT. This translates into CASSSTGDTQYF.

The rearrangement uses TRBV30 and TRBJ2-5, with D maybe TRBD1 (6 bases). V shed 1 base and J shed 5 bases, with 8 bases lying between them. CDR3 size: 12 residues. The V gene's germline CDR1 is GTSNPN and CDR2 SVGIG (reference sequence). Here the CDR3 reads CAWSGQVETQYF. The CDR3, as DNA: TGTGCCTGGAGTGGACAGGTCGAGACCCAGTACTTC.

The gene calls are TRBV19 and TRBJ2-5; 10 bases align to TRBD1. This CDR3 region has 15 residues. J gave up 5 bases and V 7 bases, and 10 bases lay outside the gene matches. Germline CDR1 reads LNHDA; CDR2 reads SQIVND (reference sequence). The CDR3, as DNA: TGTGCCAGTACCCCGGGACAGGGGCTTCGGGAGACCCAGTACTTC. It is translated as CASTPGQGLRETQYF. The entire variable domain, with the rest obtained from reference TRBV19 and TRBJ2-5, is as follows: DGGITQSPKYLFRKEGQNVTLSCEQNLNHDAMYWYRQDPGQGLRLIYYSQIVNDFQKGDIAEGYSVSREKKESFPLTVTSAQKNPTAFYLCASTPGQGLRETQYFGPGTRLLVL.

This chain uses TRBV28 with TRBJ2-1, with 7 nucleotides matching TRBD2. The junction had 24 bases not matched to a gene; V was cut back by 3 bases and J by 4 bases. CDR1 and CDR2 from the germline V gene are MDHEN and SYDVKM. This CDR3 is 21 amino acids long. CDR3: CASSFHAGSEAERDSYNEQFF. The CDR3 DNA reads TGTGCCAGCAGTTTCCACGCGGGGTCGGAGGCGGAGCGGGATTCGTACAATGAGCAGTTCTTC.

The chain couples TRBV6-4 to TRBJ2-1, with unresolved D. CDR3 length equals 14 residues. CDR1 is MRHNA and CDR2 is SNTAGT in the germline V gene. V was trimmed by 9 bases and J by 8 bases, leaving 20 bases between them. Here the CDR3 DNA reads TGTGCCAGTTCCCCGGAGCCCATTGACCATGAGCAGTTCTTC. Residues: CASSPEPIDHEQFF.

This clone appeared once. The CDR3 bases are TGTGCCAGCAGTTATACCGGGGACTCTGGAAACACCATATATTTT. Translating it yields CASSYTGDSGNTIYF. This sequence joins TRBV6-6 and TRBJ1-3; D unclear. The germline V gene encodes CDR1 MNHNY and CDR2 SVGAGI (reference sequence). The CDR3 spans 15 residues. Deletions cut 3 bases from V and 0 bases from J, with 9 bases between.

The V call is TRBV6-1, the J call TRBJ2-4; 8 bases are a match to TRBD2. Germline assignment: CDR1 MNHNS and CDR2 SASEGT. With 4 bases clipped from V and 3 bases from J, the junction kept 5 bases outside the gene matches. The CDR3 is 15 residues long. CDR3 bases: TGTGCCAGCAGTGCCCGGGAGGGCAGCAAAAACATTCAGTACTTC. Translating gives CASSAREGSKNIQYF.

The V call is TRBV11-3, the J call TRBJ1-1; 11 positions match TRBD1. CDR1 SGHNT and CDR2 YENEEA come from the germline V gene. After removal of 4 bases from V and 5 bases from J, the junction contained 6 bases not matched to a gene. This CDR3 comprises 15 residues. CDR3 DNA: TGTGCCAGCAGCTCCGGACAGGGGGCATCTACTGAAGCTTTCTTT. Protein product: CASSSGQGASTEAFF.

V gene TRBV5-1 combines with J gene TRBJ2-7; 7 bases match TRBD1. With V trimmed by 5 bases and J by 8 bases, 22 bases remained unmatched. The germline V gene encodes CDR1 SGHRS and CDR2 YFSETQ. The CDR3 has 17 amino acids. The CDR3 bases are TGCGCCAGCAGTCCGACGCCTTCCGGGACAGCCTACCTCCAGCAGTACTTC. Protein: CASSPTPSGTAYLQQYF.

This chain joins TRBV29-1 and TRBJ1-2; D gene ambiguous. Deletions cut 1 base from V and 2 bases from J, with 14 bases between. Germline V gene sequence: CDR1 SQVTM, CDR2 ANQGSEA. CDR3 length equals 15 residues. The CDR3: CSVEGGKLANYGYTF. The CDR3 DNA reads as TGCAGCGTTGAAGGCGGGAAACTGGCGAACTATGGCTACACCTTC.

This clone has more than one count but fewer than ten. This sequence joins TRBV19 and TRBJ1-5; 7 nucleotides align to TRBD1. The CDR3 totals 12 residues. Looked up from germline, CDR1 is LNHDA and CDR2 is SQIVND (reference sequence). J lost 7 bases, V lost 9 bases, and 6 bases had no gene match. CDR3 coding DNA: TGTGCCAGCACCAGGGGGGACCAGCCCCAGCATTTT. This gives the protein CASTRGDQPQHF.

The V call is TRBV30, the J call TRBJ1-5; possible D gene TRBD1, 5 bases. This CDR3 is built from 14 residues. The germline gives CDR1 GTSNPN, CDR2 SVGIG (reference sequence). V was shortened by 0 bases and J by 4 bases, with 10 bases between the two germline ends. The CDR3 bases are TGTGCCTGGAGTGTCGGGGGGGGAAATCAGCCCCAGCATTTT. Encoded protein: CAWSVGGGNQPQHF.